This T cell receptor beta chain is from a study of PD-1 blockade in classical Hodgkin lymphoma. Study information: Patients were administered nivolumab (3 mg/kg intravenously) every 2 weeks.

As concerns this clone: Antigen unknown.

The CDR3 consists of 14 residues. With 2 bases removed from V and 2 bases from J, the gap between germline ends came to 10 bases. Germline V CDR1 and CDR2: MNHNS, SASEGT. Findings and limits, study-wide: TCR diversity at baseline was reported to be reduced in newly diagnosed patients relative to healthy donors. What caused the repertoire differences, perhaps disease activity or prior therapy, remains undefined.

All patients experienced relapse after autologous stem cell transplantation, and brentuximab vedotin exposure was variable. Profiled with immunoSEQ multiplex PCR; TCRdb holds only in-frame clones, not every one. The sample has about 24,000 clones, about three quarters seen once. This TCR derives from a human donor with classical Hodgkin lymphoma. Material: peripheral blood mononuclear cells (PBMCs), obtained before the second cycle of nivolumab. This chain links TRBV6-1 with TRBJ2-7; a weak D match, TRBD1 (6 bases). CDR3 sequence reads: CASSERDTPYEQYF. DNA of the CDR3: TGTGCCAGCAGTGAACGGGACACCCCCTACGAGCAGTACTTC.